The 13 T cell receptor beta chains listed next were all sequenced from one sample in a study of blood T cells in healthy people across ages. A J-beta primer mix and a sample-barcoded 5' primer were used in a second PCR of about 6 to 12 cycles. TCRdb fed the 5' RACE reads into MiXCR, producing one record per CDR3 protein. Here the sample spans 800,000 to 950,000 distinct CDR3 sequences, around 36% being singletons. The specimen was blood. Every receptor here comes from a man younger than 35 in good health.

This clonotype was detected a few times. The chain carries TRBV29-1 and TRBJ1-2, with 7 nucleotides matching TRBD1. The germline V gene encodes CDR1 SQVTM and CDR2 ANQGSEA. V dropped 4 bases and J dropped 7; count of bases not matched to a gene: 15. The CDR3 has 15 residues. CDR3 sequence reads: CSVGGGTDLPFGYTF. In DNA form, the CDR3 reads TGCAGCGTTGGGGGGGGGACAGATCTCCCATTTGGCTACACCTTC. Looking up the rest from reference TRBV29-1 and TRBJ1-2 gives the full variable domain: SAVISQKPSRDICQRGTSLTIQCQVDSQVTMMFWYRQQPGQSLTLIATANQGSEATYESGFVIDKFPISRPNLTFSTLTVSNMSPEDSSIYLCSVGGGTDLPFGYTFGSGTRLTVV.

This sequence joins TRBV20-1 and TRBJ2-1; 8 positions agree with TRBD2. This CDR3 region has 13 residues. Germline V gene data show CDR1 as DFQATT and CDR2 as SNEGSKA (reference sequence). Germline trimming cut 5 bases from V and 2 bases from J; bases unmatched to any gene: 2. This CDR3 reads CSAQTSAYNEQFF. The CDR3 DNA reads as TGCAGTGCTCAGACTAGCGCCTACAATGAGCAGTTCTTC.

The chain combines TRBV27 with TRBJ1-5, with 7 bases matching TRBD1. The CDR3 is 15 residues long. Trimming removed 6 bases from V and 2 bases from J; junction bases left unmatched: 7. Germline V gene data show CDR1 as MNHEY and CDR2 as SMNVEV (reference sequence). The CDR3 coding sequence is TGTGCCAGCAGGCCCTATACAGGGGGCAATCAGCCCCAGCATTTT. Translated: CASRPYTGGNQPQHF.

The genes are TRBV4-1 and TRBJ1-5; no definite D call. Looked up from germline, CDR1 is MGHRA and CDR2 is YSYEKL. V was trimmed by 3 bases and J by 3 bases, leaving 15 bases between them. This CDR3 region has 16 residues. The CDR3: CASSQTLVRINQPQHF. The CDR3 DNA reads as TGCGCCAGCAGCCAGACCCTCGTAAGGATCAATCAGCCCCAGCATTTT.

The CDR3 DNA reads TGTGCCAGCAGCAAAGGGGGCGTCTACTCTGGAAACACCATATATTTT. Protein sequence: CASSKGGVYSGNTIYF. The rearrangement joins TRBV21-1 to TRBJ1-3; the table's D call of TRBD1 was not tested on the DNA. TRBV21-1 is designated a pseudogene. There are 16 residues in the CDR3.

This clonotype was counted a few times. The chain recombines TRBV20-1 with TRBJ2-1; D is undetermined. Germline V gene lookup returns CDR1 DFQATT and CDR2 SNEGSKA (reference sequence). V dropped 5 bases and J dropped 0 bases, with 14 bases sitting between them. This CDR3 has 15 residues. DNA of the CDR3: TGCAGTGCTGCCAGGCAGGCAAGCTCCTACAATGAGCAGTTCTTC. Translating it yields CSAARQASSYNEQFF.

The chain combines TRBV27 with TRBJ1-4; the match to TRBD1 covers 9 bases. The CDR3 is 15 amino acids. With V trimmed by 5 bases and J by 8 bases, 9 bases remained unmatched. Germline CDR1 MNHEY, CDR2 SMNVEV (reference sequence). CDR3 coding DNA: TGTGCCAGCAGTCGCCACAGGGGGCTAGGGGAAAAACTGTTTTTT. This gives the protein CASSRHRGLGEKLFF.

This clonotype was counted between two and nine times. This sequence joins TRBV19 and TRBJ2-5; maybe TRBD1 (7 bases). The DNA end is more similar to TRBJ2-7, so the J call may be wrong. Germline CDR1 LNHDA, CDR2 SQIVND (reference sequence). The CDR3 has 15 amino acids. The DNA for the CDR3 is TGTGCCAGTAGTCCCCGGTGGAGGGGGCAGTACGAGCAGTACTTC. It encodes CASSPRWRGQYEQYF.

The V and J genes are TRBV28 and TRBJ2-1; 8 nucleotides line up with TRBD1. Germline CDR1 is MDHEN and CDR2 is SYDVKM. CDR3 length equals 15 residues. J lost 8 bases, V lost 4 bases, and 10 bases had no gene match. DNA of the CDR3: TGTGCCAGCAGTTCATTGGGGACAGGCGCATATGAGCAGTTCTTC. Protein product: CASSSLGTGAYEQFF.

The V call is TRBV20-1, the J call TRBJ1-5; the match to TRBD1 covers 9 bases. J gave up 2 bases and V 6 bases, and 8 bases lay outside the gene matches. The CDR3 sequence is 15 residues long. Germline V gives CDR1 DFQATT, CDR2 SNEGSKA (reference sequence). CDR3 sequence: CSARPTGGGNQPQHF. The CDR3 nucleotides read TGCAGTGCGCGACCCACAGGGGGCGGCAATCAGCCCCAGCATTTT.

In this sample, this clonotype turned up a few times. As DNA, the CDR3 is TGTGCCAGCAGCCAAGAGGGCAGTGGAAATGAAAAACTGTTTTTT. Amino acids: CASSQEGSGNEKLFF. This chain joins TRBV4-2 and TRBJ1-4; D gene ambiguous. The CDR3 extends over 15 amino acids. Germline V gene sequence: CDR1 LGHNA, CDR2 YNFKEQ. V shed 0 bases and J shed 5 bases, with 10 bases lying between them.

In its sample, this clonotype was seen many times. This chain uses TRBV2 with TRBJ2-3; D is undetermined. This CDR3 has 16 residues. V was pared by 6 bases and J by 2 bases, with 18 bases between. Germline V gives CDR1 SNHLY, CDR2 FYNNEI. The DNA of the CDR3 is TGTGCCAGCAGACGTAGGACCGCAAAAACCACAGATACGCAGTATTTT. Its protein product is CASRRRTAKTTDTQYF.

For this clonotype: At one end the junction does not follow the germline gene, possibly because of a read error. The chain uses TRBV12-3 or TRBV12-4 and TRBJ1-2, with D perhaps TRBD1 (5 bases). The CDR3 extends over 12 amino acids. Here the CDR3 reads CAGSRGGNGYTF. CDR3 coding DNA: TGTGCCGGCAGCCGGGGCGGAAATGGCTACACCTTC.